This entry features one T cell receptor (beta chain) sequence. Its target is not known. The PCR was carried out with 60 Vbeta primers and 13 Jbeta primers. Here immunoSEQ multiplex PCR was the method, and the copy in TCRdb shows in-frame clones only, minus some. The sample carries over 150,000 clones, around 73% recorded once. From germline, CDR1 is SGHKS and CDR2 YYEKEE (reference sequence). After removal of 10 bases from V and 8 bases from J, the junction contained 11 bases not matched to a gene. There are 13 residues in the CDR3. The record originates from a study of cytomegalovirus exposure and HLA in healthy donors. Findings and caveats of the study: Prior analysis indicated that the majority of TCR beta V segments exhibited productivity approximately 87% or approximately 30% of the time. For TCR beta chains, V- and J-gene trimming was later linked to a missense DCLRE1C variant.

The chain links TRBV5-5 to TRBJ1-4; 7 nucleotides agree with TRBD1. The source of this sequence is a woman in her 30s in good health and CMV-seronegative. Sequencing used PBMCs. CDR3 sequence reads: CAGETGTKEKLFF. In DNA, the CDR3 is TGTGCCGGGGAGACAGGGACAAAAGAAAAACTGTTTTTT.